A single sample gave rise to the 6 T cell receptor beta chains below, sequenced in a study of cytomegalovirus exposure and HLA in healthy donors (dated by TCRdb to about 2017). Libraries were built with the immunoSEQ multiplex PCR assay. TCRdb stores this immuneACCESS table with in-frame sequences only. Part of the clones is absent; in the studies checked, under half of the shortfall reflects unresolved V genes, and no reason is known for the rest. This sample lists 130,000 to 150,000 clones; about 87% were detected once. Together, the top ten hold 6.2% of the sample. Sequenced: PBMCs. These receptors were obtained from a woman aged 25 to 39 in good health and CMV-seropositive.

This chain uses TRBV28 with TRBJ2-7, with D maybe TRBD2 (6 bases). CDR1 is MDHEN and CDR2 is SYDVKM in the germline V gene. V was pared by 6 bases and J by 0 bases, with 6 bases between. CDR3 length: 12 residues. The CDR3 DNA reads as TGTGCCAGCAGCGGGGGCTCCTACGAGCAGTACTTC. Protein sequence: CASSGGSYEQYF.

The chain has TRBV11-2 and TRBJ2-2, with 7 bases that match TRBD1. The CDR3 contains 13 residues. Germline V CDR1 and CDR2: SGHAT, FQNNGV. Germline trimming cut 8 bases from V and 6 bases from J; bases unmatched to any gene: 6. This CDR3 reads CASHRGSAGELFF. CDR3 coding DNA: TGTGCCAGCCACAGGGGATCCGCCGGGGAGCTGTTTTTT.

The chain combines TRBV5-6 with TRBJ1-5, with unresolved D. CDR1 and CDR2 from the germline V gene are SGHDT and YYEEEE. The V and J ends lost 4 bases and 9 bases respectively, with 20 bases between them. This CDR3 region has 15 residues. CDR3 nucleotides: TGTGCCAGCAGCACGTGGGCGATCCGAGGGATGCCCCAGCATTTT. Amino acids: CASSTWAIRGMPQHF.

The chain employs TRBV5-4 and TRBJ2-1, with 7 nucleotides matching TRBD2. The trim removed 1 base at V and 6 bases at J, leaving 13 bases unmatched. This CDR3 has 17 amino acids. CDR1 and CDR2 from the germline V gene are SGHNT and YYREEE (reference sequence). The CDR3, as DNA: TGTGCCAGCAGCTTGATTGCGCTTGGGGGGGGATTCAATGAGCAGTTCTTC. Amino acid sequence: CASSLIALGGGFNEQFF.

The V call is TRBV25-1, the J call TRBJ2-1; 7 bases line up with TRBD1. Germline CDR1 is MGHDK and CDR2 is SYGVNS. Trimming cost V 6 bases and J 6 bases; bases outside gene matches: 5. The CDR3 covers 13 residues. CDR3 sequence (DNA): TGTGCCAGCAGGCCCCCAGGGGGCAATGAGCAGTTCTTC. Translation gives CASRPPGGNEQFF.

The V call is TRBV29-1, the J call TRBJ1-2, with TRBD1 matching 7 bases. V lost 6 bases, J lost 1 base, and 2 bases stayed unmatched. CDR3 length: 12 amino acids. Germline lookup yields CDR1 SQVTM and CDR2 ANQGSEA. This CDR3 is CSVRQGNYGYTF. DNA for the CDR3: TGCAGCGTCCGACAGGGTAACTATGGCTACACCTTC.